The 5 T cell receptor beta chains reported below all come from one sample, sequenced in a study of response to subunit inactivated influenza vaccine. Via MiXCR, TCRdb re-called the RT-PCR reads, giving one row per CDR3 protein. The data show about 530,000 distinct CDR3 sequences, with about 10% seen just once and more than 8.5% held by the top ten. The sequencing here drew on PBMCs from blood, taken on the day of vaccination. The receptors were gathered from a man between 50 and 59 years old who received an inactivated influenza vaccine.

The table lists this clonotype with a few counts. The CDR3 loop reads CSAVQGDNQPQHF. CDR3 nucleotides: TGCAGTGCCGTACAGGGGGATAATCAGCCCCAGCATTTT. The chain combines TRBV20-1 with TRBJ1-5, with TRBD1 identical over 8 bases. The CDR3 has 13 amino acids. After removal of 6 bases from V and 4 bases from J, the junction contained 5 bases not matched to a gene. CDR1 and CDR2 from the germline V gene are DFQATT and SNEGSKA (reference sequence).

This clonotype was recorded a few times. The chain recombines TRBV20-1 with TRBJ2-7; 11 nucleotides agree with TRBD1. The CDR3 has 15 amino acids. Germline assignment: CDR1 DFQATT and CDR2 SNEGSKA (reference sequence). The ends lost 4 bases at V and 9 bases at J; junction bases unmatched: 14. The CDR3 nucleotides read TGCAGTGCTAACTTCCCCGGGACAGGGGGTATAGGGCAGTACTTC. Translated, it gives CSANFPGTGGIGQYF.

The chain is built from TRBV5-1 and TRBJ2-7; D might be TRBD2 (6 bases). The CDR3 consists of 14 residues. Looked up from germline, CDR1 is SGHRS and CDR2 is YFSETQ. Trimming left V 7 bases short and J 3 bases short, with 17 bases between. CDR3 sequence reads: CASRHTGENYEQYF. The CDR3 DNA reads TGCGCCAGCCGGCACACGGGAGAGAACTACGAGCAGTACTTC.

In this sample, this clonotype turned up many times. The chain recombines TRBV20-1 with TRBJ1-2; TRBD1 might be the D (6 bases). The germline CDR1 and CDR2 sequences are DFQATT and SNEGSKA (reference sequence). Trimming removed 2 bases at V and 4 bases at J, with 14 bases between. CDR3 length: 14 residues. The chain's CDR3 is CSARPHTGTYGYTF. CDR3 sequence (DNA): TGCAGTGCTAGACCCCATACAGGGACCTATGGCTACACCTTC.

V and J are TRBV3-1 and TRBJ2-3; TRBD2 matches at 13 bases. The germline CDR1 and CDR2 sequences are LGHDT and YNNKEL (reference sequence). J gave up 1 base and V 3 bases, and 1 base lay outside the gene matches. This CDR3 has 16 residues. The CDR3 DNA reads TGTGCCAGCAGCCACGGGACTAGCGGGGGCACAGATACGCAGTATTTT. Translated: CASSHGTSGGTDTQYF.